The 19 T cell receptor beta chains below all came from one sample that was sequenced in a study of cytomegalovirus exposure and HLA in healthy donors. PCR primers comprised 60 Vbeta and 13 Jbeta primers. Sequenced by immunoSEQ multiplex PCR; TCRdb stores in-frame clones only, minus some. The table records more than 100,000 clones, 75% to 90% of them present only once. The sequencing input was PBMCs. These receptors were taken from a man aged 35 to 55 in good health and CMV-seronegative.

This clone has just one count. The rearrangement links TRBV5-1 to TRBJ2-3, with 10 nucleotides matching TRBD2. With V trimmed by 7 bases and J by 8 bases, 16 bases remained unmatched. The CDR3 runs to 16 residues. CDR1 and CDR2 from the germline V gene are SGHRS and YFSETQ. The DNA of the CDR3 is TGCGCCAGCGCCGGAGCCCTAGCGGGGGCGCAGGGTACGCAGTATTTT. It encodes CASAGALAGAQGTQYF.

The V and J genes are TRBV5-1 and TRBJ1-1; 8 positions match TRBD1. The germline V gene encodes CDR1 SGHRS and CDR2 YFSETQ. The CDR3 is 14 residues long. The V segment lost 4 bases and the J segment 5 bases; nucleotides outside the gene matches: 7. Here the CDR3 reads CASSLTGGGTEAFF. As DNA, the CDR3 is TGCGCCAGCAGCCTCACAGGGGGAGGTACTGAAGCTTTCTTT.

V gene TRBV28 combines with J gene TRBJ1-1, with TRBD1 matching 7 bases. The germline CDR1 and CDR2 sequences are MDHEN and SYDVKM. V gave up 7 bases and J gave up 5 bases; unmatched junction bases: 4. CDR3 length: 12 amino acids. The CDR3 DNA reads as TGTGCCAGCATAAGGGACAGAACTGAAGCTTTCTTT. It translates to CASIRDRTEAFF. Based on the CDR3 plus reference TRBV28 and TRBJ1-1, the full variable domain is DVKVTQSSRYLVKRTGEKVFLECVQDMDHENMFWYRQDPGLGLRLIYFSYDVKMKEKGDIPEGYSVSREKKERFSLILESASTNQTSMYLCASIRDRTEAFFGQGTRLTVV.

The genes are TRBV6-5 and TRBJ1-5, with TRBD1 as a possible D gene (5 bases). Trimming shortened V by 5 bases and J by 3 bases, and 8 bases separated the two germline ends. Germline V lookup: CDR1 MNHEY, CDR2 SVGAGI. The CDR3 sequence is 13 residues long. The DNA of the CDR3 is TGTGCCAGCAGTGAACAGGTCAATCAGCCCCAGCATTTT. It translates to CASSEQVNQPQHF.

This clone turned up a few times. This chain uses TRBV7-9 with TRBJ2-3; 7 bases fit TRBD2. The CDR3 contains 15 residues. The trim removed 5 bases at V and 3 bases at J, leaving 8 bases unmatched. Germline lookup yields CDR1 SEHNR and CDR2 FQNEAQ (reference sequence). The CDR3, as DNA: TGTGCCAGCAGCCCCCGACTAGCTCCGACAGATACGCAGTATTTT. Its protein product is CASSPRLAPTDTQYF.

CDR3 bases: TGTGCCTGGACCCGGACTAGCGGTTACAATGAGCAGTTCTTC. Its protein product is CAWTRTSGYNEQFF. This chain uses TRBV30 with TRBJ2-1; 10 positions match TRBD2. The V gene end was trimmed by 4 bases and the J gene end by 4 bases; junction bases not matched to a gene: 4. Germline CDR1 reads GTSNPN; CDR2 reads SVGIG (reference sequence). This CDR3 contains 14 residues.

In this sample, this clone turned up once. This sequence joins TRBV6-1 and TRBJ2-2; D remains ambiguous. Germline CDR1 reads MNHNS; CDR2 reads SASEGT. V lost 3 bases, J lost 2 bases, and 13 bases lay in between. This CDR3 has 16 amino acids. CDR3 sequence reads: CASSEFAASNTGELFF. For the CDR3, the DNA is TGTGCCAGCAGTGAGTTTGCGGCGTCCAACACCGGGGAGCTGTTTTTT.

The chain has TRBV27 and TRBJ1-1, with TRBD1 identical over 7 bases. With 5 bases clipped from V and 0 bases from J, the junction kept 18 bases outside the gene matches. This CDR3 has 19 residues. Germline V gene sequence: CDR1 MNHEY, CDR2 SMNVEV (reference sequence). The CDR3 region is CASSPIPGGSWYMNTEAFF. The DNA of the CDR3 is TGTGCCAGCAGTCCAATCCCAGGGGGTTCCTGGTATATGAACACTGAAGCTTTCTTT.

This clone was seen a handful of times. The chain recombines TRBV7-9 with TRBJ2-4; no firm D call. The CDR3 is made up of 16 amino acids. The germline V and J ends were trimmed by 5 bases and 9 bases, with 23 bases remaining between them. Per the germline V gene, CDR1 is SEHNR and CDR2 is FQNEAQ (reference sequence). This chain's CDR3 is CASSGDRASKLSIQYF. CDR3 DNA sequence: TGTGCCAGCAGCGGAGACCGAGCATCGAAGCTTTCCATTCAGTACTTC.

The chain carries TRBV5-1 and TRBJ2-1; 8 bases line up with TRBD2. This CDR3 contains 15 residues. V lost 0 bases to trimming and J lost 4 bases; unmatched junction nucleotides: 3. Per germline, CDR1 SGHRS and CDR2 YFSETQ. This CDR3 is CASSLELADYNEQFF. CDR3 in DNA: TGCGCCAGCAGCTTGGAACTAGCGGATTACAATGAGCAGTTCTTC.

The chain joins TRBV6-6 to TRBJ2-3, with D perhaps TRBD1 (6 bases). V shed 2 bases and J shed 0 bases, with 12 bases lying between them. Germline V CDR1 and CDR2: MNHNY, SVGAGI (reference sequence). CDR3 length equals 16 residues. CDR3: CASSYDGTRSTDTQYF. In DNA form, the CDR3 reads TGTGCCAGCAGTTACGATGGGACACGAAGCACAGATACGCAGTATTTT.

The J gene is TRBJ2-1, the V gene TRBV19; possible D gene TRBD2, 5 bases. Per germline, CDR1 LNHDA and CDR2 SQIVND (reference sequence). The V and J ends lost 6 bases and 2 bases respectively, with 11 bases between them. There are 14 residues in the CDR3. The CDR3 nucleotides read TGTGCCAGTAGGCCCCGGGGTACCTACAATGAGCAGTTCTTC. The encoded protein is CASRPRGTYNEQFF.

V gene TRBV12-2 combines with J gene TRBJ2-7; the D call of TRBD2 is as the table states it, not checked on the DNA. TRBV12-2 is assigned pseudogene status. CDR3 length: 10 residues. The CDR3 spells CASRPDEQYF. Here the CDR3 DNA reads TGTGCAAGTCGCCCTGACGAGCAGTACTTC.

The gene calls are TRBV7-9 and TRBJ2-7; 8 bases are shared with TRBD2. This CDR3 has 14 amino acids. The V gene end was trimmed by 6 bases and the J gene end by 3 bases; junction bases not matched to a gene: 7. Germline-derived CDR1 and CDR2 are SEHNR and FQNEAQ (reference sequence). In nucleotides, the CDR3 is TGTGCCAGCAGTTTAATCGGGGGGGGCTACGAGCAGTACTTC. Amino acids: CASSLIGGGYEQYF.

This chain uses TRBV28 with TRBJ1-4; tentative D call: TRBD1 (5 bases). The CDR3 totals 15 residues. Looked up from germline, CDR1 is MDHEN and CDR2 is SYDVKM. The V end was cut by 6 bases, the J end by 5 bases, with 16 bases between. CDR3 DNA: TGTGCCAGCAGCCGGGGGGGACCGGGGAATGAAAAACTGTTTTTT. Its protein product is CASSRGGPGNEKLFF.

The rearrangement joins TRBV28 to TRBJ1-2; D might be TRBD1 (5 bases). CDR3 length: 13 amino acids. Trimming removed 6 bases at V and 5 bases at J, with 13 bases between. The germline V gene has CDR1 MDHEN and CDR2 SYDVKM. The CDR3 coding sequence is TGTGCCAGCAGGCTGCCAGGGTGGTATGGCTACACCTTC. It translates to CASRLPGWYGYTF.

The rearrangement links TRBV5-6 to TRBJ1-4, with 8 bases matching TRBD1. The CDR3 consists of 13 residues. Losses at the gene ends were 4 bases for V and 15 bases for J; bases not matched to a gene: 11. Germline V gives CDR1 SGHDT, CDR2 YYEEEE. The CDR3 region is CASSSWTGFDLFF. The CDR3, as DNA: TGTGCCAGCAGCAGCTGGACAGGGTTTGATTTGTTTTTT.

The chain uses TRBV6-1 and TRBJ1-2, with TRBD1 matching 7 bases. The CDR3 is 14 amino acids. V was pared by 4 bases and J by 5 bases, with 7 bases of the junction left unmatched. The V gene's germline CDR1 is MNHNS and CDR2 SASEGT. CDR3 nucleotides: TGTGCCAGCAGTGCCACAGGGGTTCTTTATGGCTACACCTTC. Its translation: CASSATGVLYGYTF.

The chain couples TRBV4-1 to TRBJ2-1; a possible D gene is TRBD2 (5 bases). Germline assignment: CDR1 MGHRA and CDR2 YSYEKL. V gave up 4 bases and J gave up 4 bases, with 20 bases separating them. The CDR3 covers 17 residues. The CDR3 loop is CASSRTNERYSYNEQFF. As DNA, the CDR3 is TGCGCCAGCAGCCGAACTAACGAGCGGTACTCATACAATGAGCAGTTCTTC.